This TCR beta chain emerged from a study of T cells after yellow fever vaccination. General observations from the study: Reappearance after the booster was seen for most primary-vaccination clones, at 95% to 96% CD4 and around 90% CD8.

TCRdb recomputed calls from the 5' RACE reads with MiXCR, one row per CDR3 protein. The profile shows 110,000 or so distinct CDR3 sequences, roughly 7.2% of them singletons. In germline, CDR1 is SGHDT, CDR2 YYEEEE. The J segment lost 0 bases and the V segment lost 3 bases, leaving 8 bases of the junction unmatched. The length of the CDR3 is 18 residues. This clonotype was recorded many times. Its target is unknown. This rearrangement joins TRBV5-6 to TRBJ2-3, with 12 bases matching TRBD2. The source was CD4+ T cells sorted from PBMCs, collected about 41 days after the first yellow fever vaccination. This TCR derives from a man between 18 and 29 years old who received the YFV17D yellow fever vaccine. CDR3 DNA: TGTGCCAGCAGCTCCCCGACTAGCGGGGGACCTAGCACAGATACGCAGTATTTT. Its protein product is CASSSPTSGGPSTDTQYF.